The 15 T cell receptor beta chains below come from one sample, sequenced in a study of B cell selection in AIRE deficiency. Regulatory T cells were sorted as CD4+CD25hiCD127low/negative cells. The assay was immunoSEQ multiplex PCR, and TCRdb's table has in-frame clones only and misses some. The table lists around 26,000 clones, approximately 92% of them singletons. Material: CD4+CD25+ Tregs sorted from PBMCs. These receptors were obtained from a human donor in good health.

The chain employs TRBV5-1 and TRBJ1-1; D gene ambiguous. V was shortened by 1 base and J by 1 base, with 11 bases between the two germline ends. CDR3 size: 15 residues. Germline V CDR1 and CDR2: SGHRS, YFSETQ. The CDR3 DNA reads TGCGCCAGCAGCTTGCTCGGGGTAAGGAACACTGAAGCTTTCTTT. It yields the protein CASSLLGVRNTEAFF.

This chain connects TRBV18 to TRBJ2-2; 7 positions match TRBD2. This CDR3 comprises 16 residues. V was pared by 3 bases and J by 3 bases, with 7 bases of the junction left unmatched. The germline gives CDR1 KGHSH, CDR2 LQKENI. The CDR3 loop is CASSPRLAEYTGELFF. CDR3 nucleotide sequence: TGTGCCAGCTCACCCCGGCTAGCGGAGTACACCGGGGAGCTGTTTTTT.

J is TRBJ1-1 and V is TRBV6-6; D is uncertain. Trimming cost V 6 bases and J 0 bases, with 5 bases left between them. The CDR3 extends over 12 amino acids. The V gene's germline CDR1 is MNHNY and CDR2 SVGAGI (reference sequence). Here the CDR3 DNA reads TGTGCCAGCAGCCGTATGAACACTGAAGCTTTCTTT. This codes for CASSRMNTEAFF.

The chain combines TRBV30 with TRBJ2-7, with D maybe TRBD2 (6 bases). The CDR3 runs to 16 residues. Per the germline V gene, CDR1 is GTSNPN and CDR2 is SVGIG (reference sequence). V lost 3 bases to trimming and J lost 4 bases, with 22 bases between them. The CDR3 here is CAWRRFAGPKPYEQYF. CDR3 nucleotides: TGTGCCTGGAGGCGATTTGCGGGACCGAAGCCTTACGAGCAGTACTTC. The variable domain in full, completed from reference TRBV30 and TRBJ2-7, reads SQTIHQWPATLVQPVGSPLSLECTVEGTSNPNLYWYRQAAGRGLQLLFYSVGIGQISSEVPQNLSASRPQDRQFILSSKKLLLSDSGFYLCAWRRFAGPKPYEQYFGPGTRLTVT.

J is TRBJ2-1 and V is TRBV11-3; perhaps TRBD1 as D (5 bases). The V end lost 5 bases, the J end lost 8 bases, and 16 bases lay between the germline ends. The length of the CDR3 is 14 residues. Looked up from germline, CDR1 is SGHNT and CDR2 is YENEEA. CDR3 DNA sequence: TGTGCCAGCAGCCCCCAGGGTCTTGGGGATGAGCAGTTCTTC. It yields the protein CASSPQGLGDEQFF.

V gene TRBV4-3 combines with J gene TRBJ2-1; D possibly uses TRBD1 or TRBD2 (5 bases each). The CDR3 consists of 17 residues. Germline assignment: CDR1 LGHNA and CDR2 YSLEER. Trimming pared 0 bases from V and 2 bases from J, leaving 14 bases between. CDR3 DNA sequence: TGCGCCAGCAGCCAAGATCGGGGCAGATTTACCTACAATGAGCAGTTCTTC. Protein: CASSQDRGRFTYNEQFF.

The chain couples TRBV19 to TRBJ1-3, with a weak D call TRBD1 (6 bases). This CDR3 comprises 14 residues. Germline CDR1 and CDR2: LNHDA and SQIVND (reference sequence). Trimming took off 9 bases at V and 2 bases at J, with 14 bases between the two ends. CDR3 residues: CASSIRGPGNTIYF. The CDR3 DNA reads as TGTGCCAGCTCAATCCGGGGGCCTGGAAACACCATATATTTT.

The chain carries TRBV10-3 and TRBJ1-2; 11 nucleotides align to TRBD1. Germline V gene lookup returns CDR1 ENHRY and CDR2 SYGVKD. V trimming: 6 bases; J trimming: 8 bases; junction bases outside the gene matches: 5. This CDR3 spans 13 amino acids. The CDR3 is CAIRAGQGAGYTF. For the CDR3, the DNA is TGTGCCATCAGGGCCGGACAGGGGGCGGGCTACACCTTC.

The chain has TRBV11-2 and TRBJ1-4; D gene unclear. V was pared by 2 bases and J by 10 bases, with 11 bases between. Germline V CDR1 and CDR2: SGHAT, FQNNGV. The CDR3 totals 13 residues. This CDR3 is CASSLSWPGKLFF. CDR3 DNA sequence: TGTGCCAGCAGCTTATCTTGGCCGGGAAAACTGTTTTTT.

The V call is TRBV5-1, the J call TRBJ1-4; TRBD1 aligns across 8 bases. With V trimmed by 1 base and J by 7 bases, 9 bases remained unmatched. This CDR3 has 16 amino acids. CDR1 is SGHRS and CDR2 is YFSETQ in the germline V gene. The CDR3: CASSLMIGQGGEKLFF. The CDR3 DNA sequence: TGCGCCAGCAGCTTGATGATTGGACAGGGTGGTGAAAAACTGTTTTTT. Variable domain in full (rest from reference TRBV5-1 and TRBJ1-4): KAGVTQTPRYLIKTRGQQVTLSCSPISGHRSVSWYQQTPGQGLQFLFEYFSETQRNKGNFPGRFSGRQFSNSRSEMNVSTLELGDSALYLCASSLMIGQGGEKLFFGSGTQLSVL.

This clone came up a few times. V is TRBV10-2 and J is TRBJ2-7; D remains unclear. Trimming removed 3 bases at V and 3 bases at J, with 9 bases between. The CDR3 is made up of 13 amino acids. Germline V gives CDR1 WSHSY, CDR2 SAAADI. The CDR3 region is CASSEPERYEQYF. CDR3 bases: TGCGCCAGCAGTGAACCAGAACGCTACGAGCAGTACTTC.

The V gene is TRBV30, the J gene TRBJ2-7, with D unclear. The V and J ends lost 5 bases and 3 bases respectively, with 17 bases between them. The germline V gene has CDR1 GTSNPN and CDR2 SVGIG (reference sequence). The CDR3 is made up of 14 amino acids. The DNA of the CDR3 is TGTGCCTGGTCCAGGTTGGGCGAACTCTACGAGCAGTACTTC. This codes for CAWSRLGELYEQYF. Full variable domain (rest looked up from reference TRBV30 and TRBJ2-7): SQTIHQWPATLVQPVGSPLSLECTVEGTSNPNLYWYRQAAGRGLQLLFYSVGIGQISSEVPQNLSASRPQDRQFILSSKKLLLSDSGFYLCAWSRLGELYEQYFGPGTRLTVT.

V gene TRBV2 combines with J gene TRBJ2-2; 10 bases agree with TRBD2. In germline, CDR1 is SNHLY, CDR2 FYNNEI. With V trimmed by 1 base and J by 4 bases, 9 bases remained unmatched. The CDR3 is 18 residues long. In DNA, the CDR3 is TGTGCCAGCAGTGAAGGGTTAGCGGGGGGCCTCGGCACCGGGGAGCTGTTTTTT. It is translated as CASSEGLAGGLGTGELFF.

The rearrangement links TRBV5-6 to TRBJ2-1, with 9 bases matching TRBD1. The trim removed 1 base at V and 4 bases at J, leaving 6 bases unmatched. The CDR3 length is 16 residues. From germline, CDR1 is SGHDT and CDR2 YYEEEE. CDR3 in amino acids: CASSLMRDRVYNEQFF. The DNA for the CDR3 is TGTGCCAGCAGCTTGATGCGGGACAGGGTATACAATGAGCAGTTCTTC.

CDR3 coding DNA: TGTGCCATCAGTGAGGGAGGGTTCCAAGGACAGCCCCAGCATTTT. It encodes CAISEGGFQGQPQHF. The V and J genes are TRBV10-3 and TRBJ1-5, with D hard to call. Germline lookup yields CDR1 ENHRY and CDR2 SYGVKD. V lost 2 bases, J lost 7 bases, and 15 bases lay in between. The CDR3 extends over 15 amino acids.